The 5 T cell receptor beta chains presented below share a single source sample, sequenced in a study of regulatory T cells in long-lasting Graves disease. According to the study, TCR beta libraries were built with iRepertoire HTBI primers and CDR3-region Arm-PCR. TCRdb reanalysed the multiplex PCR reads using MiXCR and keeps one entry per CDR3 protein. The sample contains hundreds of thousands of distinct CDR3 sequences, 16% of which appear only once. Time point meaning: newly diagnosed GD, antithyroid drugs for less than 3 months. With RNA extracted from PBMCs as input, the TCR library was made. These data also featured in a second study, about T cells in Graves' hyperthyroidism and ophthalmopathy.

This sample comprised peripheral blood mononuclear cells (PBMCs), obtained at new diagnosis, from a patient treated with antithyroid drugs. The receptors stem from a young woman with Graves disease.

In its sample, this clonotype was seen many times. The rearrangement uses TRBV2 and TRBJ1-2, with 7 positions matching TRBD1. The CDR3 loop spans 14 amino acids. Germline CDR1 reads SNHLY; CDR2 reads FYNNEI. The J segment lost 6 bases and the V segment lost 5 bases, leaving 9 bases of the junction unmatched. The CDR3 sequence: CASSIRGRGDGYTF. Written as DNA, the CDR3 is TGTGCCAGCAGTATTAGGGGGCGCGGTGATGGCTACACCTTC.

This clonotype was picked up a small number of times. This chain links TRBV2 with TRBJ2-2, with no clear D. The CDR3 is made up of 13 amino acids. V was clipped by 4 bases and J by 7 bases, with 10 bases between them. Germline lookup yields CDR1 SNHLY and CDR2 FYNNEI. The CDR3 sequence is CASSGVAVGELFF. The DNA for the CDR3 is TGTGCCAGCAGTGGGGTCGCAGTCGGGGAGCTGTTTTTT.

This clonotype was recorded many times. The chain combines TRBV27 with TRBJ1-1; 8 positions match TRBD1. CDR1 MNHEY and CDR2 SMNVEV come from the germline V gene (reference sequence). The CDR3 contains 16 residues. Trimming cost V 0 bases and J 2 bases; bases outside gene matches: 5. CDR3 DNA: TGTGCCAGCAGTTTATCGTTAGGACAGGGAAACACTGAAGCTTTCTTT. Protein product: CASSLSLGQGNTEAFF.

This clonotype was counted many times. The chain has TRBV18 and TRBJ1-1, with TRBD1 identical over 7 bases. Germline-derived CDR1 and CDR2 are KGHSH and LQKENI. With 2 bases clipped from V and 7 bases from J, the junction kept 10 bases outside the gene matches. This CDR3 spans 15 amino acids. The CDR3 sequence: CASSPEVRDSHEAFF. CDR3 in DNA: TGTGCCAGCTCACCAGAAGTGAGGGACAGCCATGAAGCTTTCTTT. Full variable domain (remainder filled in from reference TRBV18 and TRBJ1-1): NAGVMQNPRHLVRRRGQEARLRCSPMKGHSHVYWYRQLPEEGLKFMVYLQKENIIDESGMPKERFSAEFPKEGPSILRIQQVVRGDSAAYFCASSPEVRDSHEAFFGQGTRLTVV.

The rearrangement uses TRBV4-2 and TRBJ1-1, with D unresolved. The CDR3 spans 14 residues. Trimming cost V 7 bases and J 5 bases, with 17 bases left between them. Germline V gives CDR1 LGHNA, CDR2 YNFKEQ. CDR3 nucleotides: TGTGCCAGCACATCCACCCTCTCTAGGACTGAAGCTTTCTTT. This translates into CASTSTLSRTEAFF.